A single sample gave rise to the 16 T cell receptor beta chains below, sequenced in a study of memory CD4+ T cells and cytomegalovirus serostatus. Some clones are missing from TCRdb's copy, which holds only in-frame ones; the method was immunoSEQ multiplex PCR. Of tens of thousands of clones in the sample, 82% are singletons; the top ten hold about 0.6%. Single viable CD3+CD4+CD8-CD45RO+ cells were sorted as the memory CD4+ T cells. The sample consisted of memory CD4+ T cells from blood. These receptors were taken from an adult in good health and CMV-seronegative.

The chain combines TRBV5-1 with TRBJ2-3, with D possibly being TRBD1 (6 bases). Deletions cut 0 bases from V and 1 base from J, with 9 bases between. This CDR3 has 15 residues. The germline V gene encodes CDR1 SGHRS and CDR2 YFSETQ. The CDR3 DNA reads as TGCGCCAGCAGCTTGGCTCGACAGGGCACAGATACGCAGTATTTT. Translation: CASSLARQGTDTQYF.

J is TRBJ1-2 and V is TRBV19, with TRBD1 as a possible D gene (5 bases). The germline gives CDR1 LNHDA, CDR2 SQIVND (reference sequence). The CDR3 runs 12 residues. The V end was cut by 5 bases, the J end by 5 bases, with 9 bases between. The CDR3 here is CASSPAGYGYTF. As DNA, the CDR3 is TGTGCCAGTAGTCCGGCAGGGTATGGCTACACCTTC.

The chain couples TRBV7-6 to TRBJ1-2; no clear D gene. CDR1 and CDR2 (germline): SGHVS, FNYEAQ. V lost 5 bases, J lost 8 bases, and 12 bases lay in between. The CDR3 length is 12 residues. CDR3 residues: CASSHGTGGYTF. Written as DNA, the CDR3 is TGTGCCAGCAGCCATGGTACGGGGGGCTACACCTTC.

This chain uses TRBV28 with TRBJ2-2; TRBD1 agrees at 7 bases. CDR3 length: 15 amino acids. J lost 4 bases, V lost 1 base, and 3 bases had no gene match. Germline CDR1 is MDHEN and CDR2 is SYDVKM. As DNA, the CDR3 is TGTGCCAGCAGTTTATTAGGGGGCGGCACCGGGGAGCTGTTTTTT. This sequence encodes CASSLLGGGTGELFF. The full variable domain, with the rest looked up from reference TRBV28 and TRBJ2-2, is DVKVTQSSRYLVKRTGEKVFLECVQDMDHENMFWYRQDPGLGLRLIYFSYDVKMKEKGDIPEGYSVSREKKERFSLILESASTNQTSMYLCASSLLGGGTGELFFGEGSRLTVL.

The chain carries TRBV7-8 and TRBJ1-5; D not resolved. Germline CDR1 is SGHVS and CDR2 is FQNEAQ. V lost 0 bases and J lost 7, with 7 bases in between. There are 13 residues in the CDR3. CDR3 amino acids: CASSLAPGQPQHF. For the CDR3, the DNA is TGTGCCAGCAGCTTAGCGCCGGGCCAGCCCCAGCATTTT.

The chain uses TRBV10-3 and TRBJ1-5, with no clear D. There are 13 residues in the CDR3. From germline, CDR1 is ENHRY and CDR2 SYGVKD. Trimming removed 7 bases from V and 0 bases from J, with 7 bases in between. CDR3 loop: CAITPDSNQPQHF. The CDR3 coding sequence is TGTGCCATCACTCCAGATAGCAATCAGCCCCAGCATTTT.

This clone was counted only a few times. This rearrangement joins TRBV28 to TRBJ1-2; the D gene is possibly TRBD1 (5 bases). Germline values: CDR1 MDHEN, CDR2 SYDVKM. CDR3 length equals 16 residues. Trimming removed 2 bases from V and 8 bases from J, with 21 bases in between. The CDR3 protein is CASSLEGPTNVFGYTF. In nucleotides, the CDR3 is TGTGCCAGCAGTTTAGAGGGACCTACGAACGTCTTCGGCTACACCTTC.

The chain combines TRBV4-3 with TRBJ2-1; D not resolved. The CDR3 is made up of 13 amino acids. V was cut by 0 bases and J by 5 bases, with 5 bases left in between. Per germline, CDR1 LGHNA and CDR2 YSLEER. CDR3: CASSQDRDNEQFF. In nucleotides, the CDR3 is TGCGCCAGCAGCCAAGATCGTGACAATGAGCAGTTCTTC.

The CDR3: CASGLDREGDGYTF. The DNA of the CDR3 is TGTGCTAGTGGTTTGGACAGGGAAGGTGATGGCTACACCTTC. The chain carries TRBV12-5 and TRBJ1-2; D may be TRBD1 (6 bases). The CDR3 contains 14 residues. Trimming pared 1 base from V and 6 bases from J, leaving 12 bases between. Germline CDR1 is LGHNT and CDR2 is FRNRAP.

This clone appeared a single time. Compared with germline, one end of the junction differs, possibly owing to a read error. The chain recombines TRBV7-9 with TRBJ2-5; D unresolved. This CDR3 spans 13 amino acids. Per the germline V gene, CDR1 is SEHNR and CDR2 is FQNEAQ (reference sequence). The CDR3 DNA follows: TGTGCCAGCAGCTTAACAGACCAAGAGGCCCAGTACTTC. This codes for CASSLTDQEAQYF. Full variable domain (outside the CDR3, taken from reference TRBV7-9 and TRBJ2-5): DTGVSQNPRHKITKRGQNVTFRCDPISEHNRLYWYRQTLGQGPEFLTYFQNEAQLEKSRLLSDRFSAERPKGSFSTLEIQRTEQGDSAMYLCASSLTDQEAQYFGPGTRLLVL.

V is TRBV19 and J is TRBJ1-2; D gene ambiguous. V was pared by 3 bases and J by 5 bases, with 10 bases between. The CDR3 extends over 13 amino acids. Germline values: CDR1 LNHDA, CDR2 SQIVND (reference sequence). CDR3 DNA: TGTGCCAGTAGTATGGCCAGGTTTTATGGCTACACCTTC. This gives the protein CASSMARFYGYTF.

This chain joins TRBV5-4 and TRBJ2-1, with 11 bases identical to TRBD2. J was trimmed by 2 bases and V by 3 bases; bases with no gene match: 4. The V gene's germline CDR1 is SGHNT and CDR2 YYREEE (reference sequence). CDR3 size: 16 residues. The CDR3 reads CASSYSGGATYNEQFF. DNA for the CDR3: TGTGCCAGCAGCTATAGCGGGGGGGCAACCTACAATGAGCAGTTCTTC.

The genes are TRBV25-1 and TRBJ2-5; TRBD1 or TRBD2 may be the D gene (6 bases each). Germline V lookup: CDR1 MGHDK, CDR2 SYGVNS. Trimming removed 0 bases at V and 0 bases at J, with 11 bases between. The CDR3 contains 16 residues. The DNA of the CDR3 is TGTGCCAGCAGTGAATATTGGGGGGCCTACCAAGAGACCCAGTACTTC. Residues: CASSEYWGAYQETQYF. The full variable domain, its missing parts supplied by reference TRBV25-1 and TRBJ2-5, is EADIYQTPRYLVIGTGKKITLECSQTMGHDKMYWYQQDPGMELHLIHYSYGVNSTEKGDLSSESTVSRIRTEHFPLTLESARPSHTSQYLCASSEYWGAYQETQYFGPGTRLLVL.

V is TRBV19 and J is TRBJ1-5; no definite D call. Per the germline V gene, CDR1 is LNHDA and CDR2 is SQIVND (reference sequence). CDR3 size: 16 residues. With 1 base removed from V and 2 bases from J, the gap between germline ends came to 12 bases. This chain's CDR3 is CASSIGIGRGNQPQHF. CDR3 in DNA: TGTGCCAGTAGTATAGGGATCGGGAGAGGCAATCAGCCCCAGCATTTT.

The rearrangement links TRBV2 to TRBJ1-1, with 7 bases aligning to TRBD1. Germline V gene sequence: CDR1 SNHLY, CDR2 FYNNEI. With 6 bases clipped from V and 3 bases from J, the junction kept 7 bases outside the gene matches. This CDR3 has 14 residues. The CDR3 nucleotides read TGTGCCAGCAGGCCATTACAGGGGCACACTGAAGCTTTCTTT. Translating it yields CASRPLQGHTEAFF.

This chain connects TRBV18 to TRBJ2-5; perhaps TRBD2 as D (6 bases). CDR1 KGHSH and CDR2 LQKENI come from the germline V gene. The CDR3 runs to 13 residues. Deletions cut 3 bases from V and 4 bases from J, with 9 bases between. The CDR3 coding sequence is TGTGCCAGCTCACCGCGGAGGGGAGAGACCCAGTACTTC. This translates into CASSPRRGETQYF.